The 13 T cell receptor beta chains below all came from one sample that was sequenced in a study of blood T cell repertoires in COVID-19. TCRdb's table, derived via immunoSEQ multiplex PCR, lists solely in-frame clones and lacks some. Of tens of thousands of clones listed, approximately 85% are singletons. The sequenced material came from peripheral blood. The receptors originated from a man aged 50 to 60 with COVID-19, enrolled during active disease.

The chain combines TRBV28 with TRBJ2-1; 7 positions match TRBD2. This CDR3 has 14 residues. The germline V gene encodes CDR1 MDHEN and CDR2 SYDVKM. Trimming at V came to 2 bases and at J to 7 bases, leaving 5 bases not matched to a gene. CDR3 bases: TGTGCCAGCAGTTTACACGGGGGGAGGAATGAGCAGTTCTTC. It yields the protein CASSLHGGRNEQFF.

The V call is TRBV28, the J call TRBJ1-3, with D possibly TRBD1 on 6 matching bases. CDR1 is MDHEN and CDR2 is SYDVKM in the germline V gene. V gave up 7 bases and J gave up 0 bases, with 10 bases separating them. This CDR3 contains 14 residues. The CDR3 here is CASTWGPSGNTIYF. The DNA of the CDR3 is TGTGCCAGCACATGGGGGCCCTCTGGAAACACCATATATTTT.

The count of this clone is one. The chain joins TRBV5-5 to TRBJ2-1; 9 bases line up with TRBD2. Germline CDR1 is SGHKS and CDR2 is YYEKEE (reference sequence). J gave up 4 bases and V 9 bases, and 17 bases lay outside the gene matches. The CDR3 spans 17 residues. DNA of the CDR3: TGTGCCACCGGGGAAGGGAGTAGCGGGAGAATTTACAATGAGCAGTTCTTC. It encodes CATGEGSSGRIYNEQFF.

This rearrangement joins TRBV2 to TRBJ1-5; D is uncertain. Trimming took 6 bases from V and 7 from J, leaving 10 bases between them. Germline values: CDR1 SNHLY, CDR2 FYNNEI. The CDR3 runs 12 residues. The CDR3 loop reads CASRRVGQPQHF. The CDR3, as DNA: TGTGCCAGCAGGCGGGTCGGACAGCCCCAGCATTTT.

The rearrangement links TRBV9 to TRBJ2-1, with 9 bases that match TRBD2. Losses at the gene ends were 4 bases for V and 8 bases for J; bases not matched to a gene: 16. CDR3 length: 17 amino acids. Germline CDR1 SGDLS, CDR2 YYNGEE. CDR3 nucleotides: TGTGCCAGCAGCAGACTTCTAGCGGGGCCCCTAAGCGATGAGCAGTTCTTC. Residues: CASSRLLAGPLSDEQFF.

The chain has TRBV2 and TRBJ2-3, with a possible D match to TRBD2 (5 bases). The CDR3 covers 16 residues. Germline CDR1 is SNHLY and CDR2 is FYNNEI. V gave up 1 base and J gave up 4 bases, with 15 bases separating them. The DNA for the CDR3 is TGTGCCAGCAGTGAAGAGGCTAGCAGGTTGGCAGATACGCAGTATTTT. It is translated as CASSEEASRLADTQYF.

The gene calls are TRBV4-1 and TRBJ2-1; tentative D call: TRBD2 (7 bases). This CDR3 contains 17 residues. V lost 0 bases, J lost 4 bases, and 16 bases lay in between. Per the germline V gene, CDR1 is MGHRA and CDR2 is YSYEKL. The CDR3 sequence is CASSQEGGRAPYNEQFF. CDR3 coding DNA: TGCGCCAGCAGCCAAGAGGGGGGGCGGGCTCCGTACAATGAGCAGTTCTTC.

This rearrangement joins TRBV4-1 to TRBJ1-1, with D unclear. V lost 6 bases, J lost 11 bases, and 10 bases lay in between. Germline V gene sequence: CDR1 MGHRA, CDR2 YSYEKL. The CDR3 has 10 amino acids. The CDR3 sequence: CASRGVEAFF. DNA for the CDR3: TGCGCCAGCAGGGGAGTGGAGGCTTTCTTT.

The chain couples TRBV11-3 to TRBJ2-7; 12 bases fit TRBD1. Trimming removed 5 bases from V and 4 bases from J; junction bases left unmatched: 6. There are 15 residues in the CDR3. Germline CDR1 reads SGHNT; CDR2 reads YENEEA. For the CDR3, the DNA is TGTGCCAGCAGCCCCGGGACAGGGGGCGCGTACGAGCAGTACTTC. This encodes CASSPGTGGAYEQYF.

J is TRBJ2-5 and V is TRBV28; 11 bases agree with TRBD1. V gave up 5 bases and J gave up 2 bases; unmatched junction bases: 7. This CDR3 region has 16 residues. CDR1 MDHEN and CDR2 SYDVKM come from the germline V gene. The CDR3 here is CASSDPGQGVQETQYF. CDR3 nucleotide sequence: TGTGCCAGCAGTGATCCGGGACAGGGGGTACAAGAGACCCAGTACTTC.

This clone was observed a few times. The chain recombines TRBV28 with TRBJ1-6, with D hard to call. This CDR3 comprises 16 residues. Trimming removed 3 bases at V and 3 bases at J, with 12 bases between. Germline CDR1 and CDR2: MDHEN and SYDVKM. Written as DNA, the CDR3 is TGTGCCAGCAGTTTTTTGAGGCAGAGCTATAATTCACCCCTCCACTTT. Amino acids: CASSFLRQSYNSPLHF.

The V call is TRBV10-2, the J call TRBJ2-2; TRBD1 might be the D (6 bases). Germline lookup yields CDR1 WSHSY and CDR2 SAAADI. Trimming took 2 bases from V and 7 from J, leaving 8 bases between them. The CDR3 loop spans 13 amino acids. The CDR3: CASSENRVGELFF. The CDR3 DNA reads TGCGCCAGCAGTGAGAACAGGGTCGGGGAGCTGTTTTTT.

The chain has TRBV11-2 and TRBJ2-3; 12 bases fit TRBD2. The trim removed 1 base at V and 3 bases at J, leaving 5 bases unmatched. CDR3 length: 17 residues. Germline-derived CDR1 and CDR2 are SGHAT and FQNNGV. Here the CDR3 DNA reads TGTGCCAGCAGCTTAGTTTTGGGGACTAGCGGGACAGATACGCAGTATTTT. Its protein product is CASSLVLGTSGTDTQYF.